Here is one TCR beta chain with its context. No antigen is known for it. This entry belongs to a study of OX40 agonist ivuxolimab in advanced cancers. Study-level results: Some of the nonresponding patients also showed low levels of normalized T-cell clonal expansion.

The V gene lost 5 bases and the J gene lost 1 base, with 7 bases spanning the gap. In germline, CDR1 is SGHAT, CDR2 FQNNGV. The CDR3 consists of 13 residues. Sequenced by immunoSEQ multiplex PCR; TCRdb stores in-frame clones only, minus some. The table lists roughly 56,000 clones, roughly four fifths of them singletons. Here the sequenced sample was CD4+ or CD8+ T cells sorted from blood, taken in a trial of the OX40 agonist ivuxolimab. The V and J genes are TRBV11-2 and TRBJ2-3; unclear D gene. The receptor's source is an adult with an advanced solid tumor such as melanoma, head and neck, liver or kidney cancer. CDR3 in amino acids: CASSPGGTDTQYF. Here the CDR3 DNA reads TGTGCCAGCAGCCCTGGGGGCACAGATACGCAGTATTTT.